What follows is one T cell receptor beta chain and its context. The target antigen is unknown. Sampling consisted of one heparinised blood draw per donor, averaging roughly 0.12 L. Sorting that relied on CD45RO/CCR7/CD25/CD127/CD95/CD27 yielded CD4+ naive, central memory, regulatory and stem cell-like memory cells. These data originate in a study of beta chain features in type 1 diabetes. General observations from the study: Compared with healthy donors, patients appeared to share more similar naive, central memory and regulatory TCRB repertoires.

Every bit of the isolated RNA underwent reverse transcription, so sequencing read expressed TCRB transcripts. TCRdb keeps only in-frame clones here, not all; method: immunoSEQ multiplex PCR. The profile covers about 150,000 clones, with around 10% appearing a single time and over 2% taken by the ten largest. Sequencing was carried out using central memory CD4+ T cells from blood. The receptor was isolated from a man aged 18 to 29 in good health.

The CDR3 sequence is CAWSVNALTDTQYF. CDR3 sequence (DNA): TGTGCCTGGAGTGTAAACGCACTCACAGATACGCAGTATTTT. This chain links TRBV30 with TRBJ2-3, with D unresolved. This CDR3 region has 14 residues. Trimming took 0 bases from V and 2 from J, leaving 9 bases between them. Germline V CDR1 and CDR2: GTSNPN, SVGIG (reference sequence).